This is a list of T cell receptor beta chains from one sample in a study of shared clonotypes between healthy human individuals. TCRdb's copy holds only in-frame clones and misses some; the assay was immunoSEQ multiplex PCR. The sample shows 550,000 to 700,000 clones, 60% to 75% of them seen only once. Sequenced material: memory CD4+ T cells sorted from blood. Every receptor here comes from a woman aged 25 to 39 in good health. The CDR3 runs from the conserved cysteine through the conserved F or W. Each record gives: D gene, J gene, clone size, V gene, CDR3 DNA, CDR3 protein. A D gene is named only where the DNA matches it firmly. Part of the rows lack a size; the others show once, few, many or a class for expanded clones.

>-|TRBJ2-5|-|TRBV5-1
TGCGCCAGCAGCTTGGCGCCTTGGGGGTCGGAGACTAATGAGCGACAAGAGACCCAGTACTTC
CASSLAPWGSETNERQETQYF
>-|TRBJ2-7|once|TRBV5-1
TGCGCCAGCAGCTTGGGACCCGAGCCCTACGAGCAGTACTTC
CASSLGPEPYEQYF
>-|TRBJ2-1|-|TRBV7-2
TGTGCCAGCAGCTCAGACTATGTCCGGAATGAGCAGTTCTTC
CASSSDYVRNEQFF
>TRBD1|TRBJ2-7|few|TRBV28
TGTGCCAGCAGCCCAGGACAGGGACACGAGCAGTACTTC
CASSPGQGHEQYF
>TRBD1|TRBJ1-1|-|TRBV6-5
TGTGCCAGCAGTTCTCAACAGGGGAGCACTGAAGCTTTCTTT
CASSSQQGSTEAFF
>-|TRBJ1-1|-|TRBV5-1
TGCGCCAGCAGCTCGACGACGGAGTACACTGAAGCTTTCTTT
CASSSTTEYTEAFF
>TRBD1|TRBJ1-2|-|TRBV6-1
TGTGCCAGCAGTGGGGACAGGGGGAGAGATGGCTACACCTTC
CASSGDRGRDGYTF
>-|TRBJ1-1|once|TRBV6-6
TGTGCCAGCAGCCTAGGGAGTTTAACTGAAGCTTTCTTT
CASSLGSLTEAFF
>-|TRBJ1-2|once|TRBV28
TGTGCCAGCAGTTTGGGCGGCCAACCTAACTATGGCTACACCTTC
CASSLGGQPNYGYTF
>TRBD1|TRBJ2-1|-|TRBV28
TGTGCCAGCAGTTTATCTAGTGGACAGGGGAGCTCCTACAATGAGCAGTTCTTC
CASSLSSGQGSSYNEQFF
>TRBD1|TRBJ2-3|-|TRBV7-2
TGTGCCAGCAGCCTGCGACAGGGCAGCACAGATACGCAGTATTTT
CASSLRQGSTDTQYF
>TRBD2|TRBJ2-3|-|TRBV7-6
TGTGCCAGCAGTCGGGGGGGTGTCGGCACAGATACGCAGTATTTT
CASSRGGVGTDTQYF
>-|TRBJ1-1|once|TRBV5-1
TGCGCCAGCAGCTTGGAGCCAGGGTACTTCACTGAAGCTTTCTTT
CASSLEPGYFTEAFF
>-|TRBJ2-2|-|TRBV11-2
TGTGCCAGCAGTCGAGACATCCTGAACACCGGGGAGCTGTTTTTT
CASSRDILNTGELFF
>TRBD2|TRBJ2-3|once|TRBV29-1
TGCAGCGTTTCGGGGACTAGCGGGAGGGCCGCAGATACGCAGTATTTT
CSVSGTSGRAADTQYF
>-|TRBJ2-2|-|TRBV4-1
TGCGCCAGCAGCCAAGATGCCAGGATGAACACCGGGGAGCTGTTTTTT
CASSQDARMNTGELFF
>-|TRBJ1-2|-|TRBV5-7
TGTGCCAGCAGCACCCTACCAGGGAGGGCTGCCTATGGCTACACCTTC
CASSTLPGRAAYGYTF
>TRBD1|TRBJ2-7|-|TRBV18
TGTGCCAGCTCACCACCCGGACAGGCGAGCTCCTACGAGCAGTACTTC
CASSPPGQASSYEQYF
>-|TRBJ2-7|-|TRBV5-4
TGTGCCAGCAGCTCGCCGACGTCAAACGAGCAGTACTTC
CASSSPTSNEQYF
>TRBD1|TRBJ1-2|-|TRBV28
TGTGCCAGCAGTTATTTAGGGACAGGGGGAGGGGGCTACACCTTC
CASSYLGTGGGGYTF
>TRBD2|TRBJ2-2|-|TRBV29-1
TGCAGCGTTTCGCACGGGGAGGGCGGGGAGCTGTTTTTT
CSVSHGEGGELFF
>-|TRBJ2-7|-|TRBV11-2
TGTGCCAGCAGCTTAAATGTTGAGGGGATAGGAGAGCAGTACTTC
CASSLNVEGIGEQYF
>TRBD2|TRBJ2-3|-|TRBV4-1
TGCGCCAGCAGCCTTGGGGCGACTAGCGGAGTCACAGATACGCAGTATTTT
CASSLGATSGVTDTQYF
>-|TRBJ2-3|-|TRBV6-6
TGTGCCAGCAGTTACTCGAGGTTGGATACGCAGTATTTT
CASSYSRLDTQYF
>TRBD2|TRBJ2-1|-|TRBV7-9
TGTGCCAGCAGCGGGGGACTAGCGGGAGAGGCGGAAGAGCAGTTCTTC
CASSGGLAGEAEEQFF
>TRBD1|TRBJ2-7|few|TRBV6-6
TGTGCCAGCAGTCGTGGACAGGGGGCCTACGAGCAGTACTTC
CASSRGQGAYEQYF
>TRBD2|TRBJ2-4|once|TRBV19
TGTGCCAGTAGTGACGGGACTAGCGTAGCCAAAAACATTCAGTACTTC
CASSDGTSVAKNIQYF
>-|TRBJ2-7|-|TRBV10-1
TGCGCCAGCAGGCCTAGTGCTAAAACCTCCTACGAGCAGTACTTC
CASRPSAKTSYEQYF
>TRBD1|TRBJ2-2|-|TRBV7-9
TGTGCCAGCAGCGCCGACAGGGGGCGGAGTACCGGGGAGCTGTTTTTT
CASSADRGRSTGELFF
>-|TRBJ1-4|once|TRBV19
TGTGCCAGTAAGCTATCCCGCGACGGCTCGAGAGAAAAACTGTTTTTT
CASKLSRDGSREKLFF
>-|TRBJ1-2|-|TRBV28
TGTGCCAGCAGCACCCCGACAGGCTATAACTATGGCTACACCTTC
CASSTPTGYNYGYTF
>TRBD2|TRBJ2-1|-|TRBV13
TGTGCCAGCAGCTTAGGCCGAGCGGGACCTTACAATGAGCAGTTCTTC
CASSLGRAGPYNEQFF
>-|TRBJ2-7|-|TRBV28
TGTGCCAGCAGTACCGCCTTCGATGCGACAGAGACCTACGAGCAGTACTTC
CASSTAFDATETYEQYF
>TRBD2|TRBJ2-1|few|TRBV2
TGTGCCAGCAGCACAAGCGGGAGCTCCTACAATGAGCAGTTCTTC
CASSTSGSSYNEQFF